This T cell receptor (beta chain) was captured by sequencing in a study of vaccination and CD4 T cells after COVID-19. Points from the study as a whole: Relatively few convalescent patients were studied; early post-infection timepoints were not included.

Cultured CD4+ T cells had their DNA profiled by the Oncomine TCR Beta short-read assay. Using its own MiXCR run on the PCR reads, TCRdb lists one record per CDR3 protein. The table includes approximately 7,200 distinct CDR3 sequences, roughly two fifths detected once. Treatment of the sample: roughly 10-day PBMC culture with coronavirus spike peptide pools or control peptides (ViraFEST assay). Unexposed donor CD4+ T cells predated the COVID-19 pandemic, collected 2011-2018. By negative selection, CD4+ T cells were isolated once culture had run for under 13 days. With 3 bases clipped from V and 3 bases from J, the junction kept 5 bases outside the gene matches. The CDR3 runs 15 residues. Germline lookup yields CDR1 KGHDR and CDR2 SFDVKD. Concerning this clonotype: Its antigen is not known.

The source is a human donor in good health. The sequenced sample was CD4+ T cells from blood, cultured in vitro. The V and J genes are TRBV24-1 and TRBJ2-5, with TRBD1 identical over 8 bases. The chain's CDR3 is CATSDGQGLKETQYF. The CDR3 region has the DNA TGTGCCACCAGTGATGGACAGGGATTGAAAGAGACCCAGTACTTC.